This T cell receptor beta chain emerged from a study of OX40 agonist ivuxolimab in advanced cancers. Trimming removed 3 bases at V and 7 bases at J, with 9 bases between. This CDR3 region has 12 residues. Germline lookup yields CDR1 SEHNR and CDR2 FQNEAQ (reference sequence). The data were produced by immunoSEQ multiplex PCR, yet TCRdb's version contains in-frame clones alone and is incomplete. The data contain 16,000 or so clones, approximately 70% of them singletons. This clone was counted between two and nine times. This material consisted of CD4+ or CD8+ T cells sorted from blood, taken in a trial of the OX40 agonist ivuxolimab. The chain recombines TRBV7-9 with TRBJ1-1; TRBD1 might be the D (5 bases). The TCR comes from an adult with an advanced solid tumor such as melanoma, head and neck, liver or kidney cancer. Here the CDR3 reads CASSFGGSEAFF. The CDR3 coding sequence is TGTGCCAGCAGCTTCGGGGGTAGTGAAGCTTTCTTT.